This T cell receptor (beta chain) was obtained from a study of siplizumab effects on memory and regulatory T cells. Findings and caveats of the study: The mean Treg-derived percentage of mappable alloreactive CD4+ clones was under 75% with siplizumab compared with 25% to 30% in controls. For siplizumab cultures, the suppressive function of their proliferating Tregs was not confirmed.

Germline V gives CDR1 SGHRS, CDR2 YFSETQ. The CDR3 runs 15 residues. The trim removed 4 bases at V and 5 bases at J, leaving 7 bases unmatched. Worth noting for this clone: Its antigen is unknown.

Sequenced by immunoSEQ multiplex PCR; TCRdb stores in-frame clones only, minus some. The sample contains some 100,000 clones, more than 85% of which appear only once. The chain has TRBV5-1 and TRBJ1-5; 9 bases match TRBD1. The receptor was isolated from a human donor in good health. Some clones in this sample may be carry-over from other donors' samples. The sample was CD4+ T cells sorted from blood. The CDR3 DNA reads as TGCGCCAGCAGCCCACAGGGGGCTAGGGATCAGCCCCAGCATTTT. This sequence encodes CASSPQGARDQPQHF.